This TCR beta chain was captured by sequencing in a study of blood T cell repertoires in COVID-19. Study-wide context: There were acute and convalescent COVID-19 samples, and they came from the United States, Italy and Spain. PBMCs, B-cell-depleted T cells, or T cells provided the cDNA or gDNA that made up the material.

J was trimmed by 7 bases and V by 5 bases; bases with no gene match: 5. This CDR3 has 13 residues. Germline CDR1 is SGHTA and CDR2 is FQGTGA. Clones were sequenced by immunoSEQ multiplex PCR, and TCRdb holds only the in-frame ones, with some missing. Here the sample spans about 97,000 clones, about 72% being singletons. Material: peripheral blood. This TCR derives from a man between 60 and 75 years old with active or convalescent COVID-19. The rearrangement uses TRBV7-3 and TRBJ2-3; 8 bases align to TRBD1. CDR3 sequence (DNA): TGTGCCAGCAGCCGGCAGGGGGCCAATACGCAGTATTTT. Translated: CASSRQGANTQYF.